This T cell receptor beta chain emerged from a study of PD-L1 blockade in urothelial cancer. Turning to the study itself: About nine tenths of the roughly 29 patients comprised males who had bladder-origin urothelial cancer. After treatment start, blood was analyzed at 3 weeks (second dose) and at 6 weeks. Study-wide results and caveats: Pretreatment peripheral blood TCR clonality that fell below the median predicted better survival among the patients studied.

Each PCR had synthetic TCR analog templates added to it as a spike-in. Using immunoSEQ multiplex PCR, the repertoire was profiled, and TCRdb retains in-frame clones only, with some absent. Here the sample spans tens of thousands of clones, approximately 83% being singletons. V gave up 1 base and J gave up 6 bases, with 19 bases separating them. The CDR3 is made up of 16 amino acids. CDR1 and CDR2 (germline): SGHVS, FQNEAQ. Time point specified: pretreatment peripheral blood. Concerning this clone: Its cognate antigen is unknown.

The chain uses TRBV7-8 and TRBJ2-7; possible D gene TRBD2, 7 bases. The source of this sequence is a man in his fifties or sixties with urothelial cancer. This sample comprised PBMCs, obtained around atezolizumab (anti-PD-L1) treatment. CDR3 in amino acids: CASSLVGRGGLGEQYF. The CDR3 DNA follows: TGTGCCAGCAGCTTAGTCGGTAGGGGGGGCCTCGGCGAGCAGTACTTC.